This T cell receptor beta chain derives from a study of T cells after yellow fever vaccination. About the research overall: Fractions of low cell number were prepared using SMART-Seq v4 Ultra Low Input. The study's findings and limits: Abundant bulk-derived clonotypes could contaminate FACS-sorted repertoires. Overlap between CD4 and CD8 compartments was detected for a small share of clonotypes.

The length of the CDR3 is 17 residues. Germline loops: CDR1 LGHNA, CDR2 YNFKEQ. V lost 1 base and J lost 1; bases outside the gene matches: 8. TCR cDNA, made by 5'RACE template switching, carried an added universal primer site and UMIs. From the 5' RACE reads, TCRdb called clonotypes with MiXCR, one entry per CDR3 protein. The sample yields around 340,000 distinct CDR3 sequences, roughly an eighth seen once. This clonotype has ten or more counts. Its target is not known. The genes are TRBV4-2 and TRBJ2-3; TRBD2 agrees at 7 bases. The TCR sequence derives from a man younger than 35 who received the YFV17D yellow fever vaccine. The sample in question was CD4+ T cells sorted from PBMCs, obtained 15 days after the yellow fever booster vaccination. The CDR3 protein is CASSQGRRGSRTDTQYF. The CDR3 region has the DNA TGTGCCAGCAGCCAAGGAAGGCGGGGGAGTCGCACAGATACGCAGTATTTT.